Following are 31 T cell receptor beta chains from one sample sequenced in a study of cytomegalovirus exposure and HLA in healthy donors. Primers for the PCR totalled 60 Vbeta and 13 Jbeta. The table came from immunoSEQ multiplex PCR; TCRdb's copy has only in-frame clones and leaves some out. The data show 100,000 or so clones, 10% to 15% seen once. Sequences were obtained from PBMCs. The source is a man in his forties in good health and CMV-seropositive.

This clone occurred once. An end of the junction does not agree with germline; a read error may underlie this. The CDR3 reads CASSYGQGAGEQYF. CDR3 DNA: TGTGCTAGCAGCTACGGACAGGGGGCCGGCGAGCAGTACTTC. V gene TRBV7-7 combines with J gene TRBJ2-7, with 11 positions matching TRBD1. CDR3 length: 14 amino acids. The germline V gene encodes CDR1 SSHAT and CDR2 FNYEAQ (reference sequence). The full variable domain, in which reference TRBV7-7 and TRBJ2-7 provide the parts outside the CDR3, is GAGVSQSPRYKVTKRGQDVTLRCDPISSHATLYWYQQALGQGPEFLTYFNYEAQPDKSGLPSDRFSAERPEGSISTLTIQRTEQRDSAMYRCASSYGQGAGEQYFGPGTRLTVT.

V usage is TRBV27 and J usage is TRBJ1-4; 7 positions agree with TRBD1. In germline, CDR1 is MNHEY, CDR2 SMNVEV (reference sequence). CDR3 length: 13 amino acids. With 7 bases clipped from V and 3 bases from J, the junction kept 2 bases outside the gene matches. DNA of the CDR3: TGTGCCAGCAAGGGGACAGCTAATGAAAAACTGTTTTTT. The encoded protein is CASKGTANEKLFF.

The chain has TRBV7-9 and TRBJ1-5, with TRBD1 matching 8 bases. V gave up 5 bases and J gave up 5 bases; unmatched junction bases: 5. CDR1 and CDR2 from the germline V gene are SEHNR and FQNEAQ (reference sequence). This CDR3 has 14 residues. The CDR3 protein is CASSPVTGDQPQHF. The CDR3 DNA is TGTGCCAGCAGCCCCGTGACAGGGGATCAGCCCCAGCATTTT.

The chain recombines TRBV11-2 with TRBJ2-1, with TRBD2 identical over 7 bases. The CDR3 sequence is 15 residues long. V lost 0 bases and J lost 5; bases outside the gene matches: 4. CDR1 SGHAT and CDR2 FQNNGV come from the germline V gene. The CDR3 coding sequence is TGTGCCAGCAGCTTAGAGACTAGCTTCCACAATGAGCAGTTCTTC. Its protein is CASSLETSFHNEQFF.

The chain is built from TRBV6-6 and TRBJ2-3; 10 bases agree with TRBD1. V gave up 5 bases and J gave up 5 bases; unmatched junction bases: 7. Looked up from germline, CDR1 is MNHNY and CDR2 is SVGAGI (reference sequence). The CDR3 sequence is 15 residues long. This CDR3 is CASSPGQGLGDTQYF. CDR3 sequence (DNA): TGTGCCAGCAGTCCGGGACAGGGGCTAGGAGATACGCAGTATTTT.

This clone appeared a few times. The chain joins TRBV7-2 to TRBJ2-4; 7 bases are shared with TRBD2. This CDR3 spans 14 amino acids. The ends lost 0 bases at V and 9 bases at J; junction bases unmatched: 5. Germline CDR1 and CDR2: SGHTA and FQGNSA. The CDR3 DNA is TGTGCCAGCAGCTTAGCGGGCGGGAGTAGCATTCAGTACTTC. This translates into CASSLAGGSSIQYF.

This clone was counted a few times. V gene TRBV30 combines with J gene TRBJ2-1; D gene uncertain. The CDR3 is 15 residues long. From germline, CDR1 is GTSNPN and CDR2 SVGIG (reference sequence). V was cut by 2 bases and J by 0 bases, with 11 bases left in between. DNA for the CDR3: TGTGCCTGGAGTCGACTGATGAGCTCCTACAATGAGCAGTTCTTC. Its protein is CAWSRLMSSYNEQFF. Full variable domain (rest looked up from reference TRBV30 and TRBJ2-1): SQTIHQWPATLVQPVGSPLSLECTVEGTSNPNLYWYRQAAGRGLQLLFYSVGIGQISSEVPQNLSASRPQDRQFILSSKKLLLSDSGFYLCAWSRLMSSYNEQFFGPGTRLTVL.

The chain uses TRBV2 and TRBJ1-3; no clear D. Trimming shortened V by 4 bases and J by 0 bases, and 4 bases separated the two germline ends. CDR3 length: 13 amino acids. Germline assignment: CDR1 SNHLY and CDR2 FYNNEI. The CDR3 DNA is TGTGCCAGCAGTGTGAGCTCTGGAAACACCATATATTTT. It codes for CASSVSSGNTIYF.

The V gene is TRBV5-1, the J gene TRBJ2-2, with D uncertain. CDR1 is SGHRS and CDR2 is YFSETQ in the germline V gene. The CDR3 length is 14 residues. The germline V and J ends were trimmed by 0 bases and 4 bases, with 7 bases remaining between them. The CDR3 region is CASSLEWSTGELFF. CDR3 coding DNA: TGCGCCAGCAGCTTGGAATGGAGCACCGGGGAGCTGTTTTTT.

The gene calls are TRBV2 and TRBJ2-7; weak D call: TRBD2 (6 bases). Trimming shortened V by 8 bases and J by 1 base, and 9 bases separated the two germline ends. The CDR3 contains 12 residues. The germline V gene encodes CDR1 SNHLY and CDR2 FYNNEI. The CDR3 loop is CASLGTSYEQYF. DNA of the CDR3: TGTGCCAGCCTCGGGACTTCCTACGAGCAGTACTTC. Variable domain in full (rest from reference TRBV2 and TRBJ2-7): EPEVTQTPSHQVTQMGQEVILRCVPISNHLYFYWYRQILGQKVEFLVSFYNNEISEKSEIFDDQFSVERPDGSNFTLKIRSTKLEDSAMYFCASLGTSYEQYFGPGTRLTVT.

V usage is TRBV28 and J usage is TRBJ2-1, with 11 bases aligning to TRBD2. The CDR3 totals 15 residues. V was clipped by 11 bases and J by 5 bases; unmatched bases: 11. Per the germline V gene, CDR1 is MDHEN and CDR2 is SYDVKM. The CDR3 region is CAARPGTSGNNEQFF. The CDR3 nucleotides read TGTGCCGCAAGACCCGGGACTAGCGGAAACAATGAGCAGTTCTTC. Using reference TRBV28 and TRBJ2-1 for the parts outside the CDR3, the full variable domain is DVKVTQSSRYLVKRTGEKVFLECVQDMDHENMFWYRQDPGLGLRLIYFSYDVKMKEKGDIPEGYSVSREKKERFSLILESASTNQTSMYLCAARPGTSGNNEQFFGPGTRLTVL.

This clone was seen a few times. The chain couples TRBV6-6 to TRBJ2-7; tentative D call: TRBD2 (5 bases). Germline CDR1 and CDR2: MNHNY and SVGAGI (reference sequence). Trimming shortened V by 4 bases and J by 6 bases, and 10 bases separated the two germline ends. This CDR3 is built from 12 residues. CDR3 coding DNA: TGTGCCAGCAGTTTACCCGAGGGCGAGCAGTACTTC. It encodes CASSLPEGEQYF.

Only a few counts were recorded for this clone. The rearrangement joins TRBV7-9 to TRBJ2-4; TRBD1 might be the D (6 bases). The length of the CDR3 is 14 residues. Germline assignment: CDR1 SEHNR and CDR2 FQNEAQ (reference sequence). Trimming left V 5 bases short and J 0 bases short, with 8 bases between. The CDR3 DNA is TGTGCCAGCAGCAGGACAGTAGCCAAAAACATTCAGTACTTC. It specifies CASSRTVAKNIQYF.

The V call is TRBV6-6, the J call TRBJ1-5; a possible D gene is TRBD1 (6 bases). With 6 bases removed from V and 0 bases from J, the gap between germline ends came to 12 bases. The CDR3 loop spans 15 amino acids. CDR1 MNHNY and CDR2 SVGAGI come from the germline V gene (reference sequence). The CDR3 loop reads CASSEQGNSNQPQHF. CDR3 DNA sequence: TGTGCCAGCAGCGAACAGGGAAATAGCAATCAGCCCCAGCATTTT.

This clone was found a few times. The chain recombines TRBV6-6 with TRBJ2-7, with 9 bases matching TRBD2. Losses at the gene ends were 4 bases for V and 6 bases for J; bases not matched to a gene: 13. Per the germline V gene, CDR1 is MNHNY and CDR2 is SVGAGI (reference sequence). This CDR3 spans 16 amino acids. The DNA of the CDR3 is TGTGCCAGCAGTTGGCCTAGCGGGACCTCTCAGGGCGAGCAGTACTTC. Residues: CASSWPSGTSQGEQYF.

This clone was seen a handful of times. This chain's CDR3 is CASSGPAGGFTEAFF. For the CDR3, the DNA is TGTGCCAGCAGTGGACCGGCAGGGGGCTTTACTGAAGCTTTCTTT. This chain connects TRBV6-5 to TRBJ1-1, with 8 bases lining up with TRBD1. Germline loops: CDR1 MNHEY, CDR2 SVGAGI. J gave up 5 bases and V 5 bases, and 10 bases lay outside the gene matches. The CDR3 is 15 amino acids.

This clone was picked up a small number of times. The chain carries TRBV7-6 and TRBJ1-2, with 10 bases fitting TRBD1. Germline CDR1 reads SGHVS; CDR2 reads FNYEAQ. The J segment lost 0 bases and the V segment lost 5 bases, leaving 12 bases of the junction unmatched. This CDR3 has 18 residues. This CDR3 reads CASSPSLGQGSSNYGYTF. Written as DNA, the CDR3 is TGTGCCAGCAGCCCCTCCCTGGGACAGGGGTCTTCTAACTATGGCTACACCTTC.

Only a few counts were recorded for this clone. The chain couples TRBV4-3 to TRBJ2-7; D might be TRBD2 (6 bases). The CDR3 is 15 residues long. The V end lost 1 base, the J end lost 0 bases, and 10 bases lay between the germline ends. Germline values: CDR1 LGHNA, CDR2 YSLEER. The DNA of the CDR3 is TGCGCCAGCAGCCAAGGGACTACTAGCTCCTACGAGCAGTACTTC. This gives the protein CASSQGTTSSYEQYF.

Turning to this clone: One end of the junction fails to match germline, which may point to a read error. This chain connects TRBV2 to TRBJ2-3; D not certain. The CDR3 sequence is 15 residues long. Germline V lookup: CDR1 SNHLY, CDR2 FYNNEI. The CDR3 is CASRPSLRSTDTQCF. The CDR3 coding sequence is TGTGCCAGCAGGCCCTCACTGAGAAGCACAGATACGCAGTGTTTT.

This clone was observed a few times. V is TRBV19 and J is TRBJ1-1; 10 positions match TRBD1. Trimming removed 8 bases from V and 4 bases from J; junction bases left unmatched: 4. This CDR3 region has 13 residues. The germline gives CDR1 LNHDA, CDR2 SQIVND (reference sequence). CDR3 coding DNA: TGTGCCAGTCACTGGACAGGGGGCACTGAAGCTTTCTTT. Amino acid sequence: CASHWTGGTEAFF. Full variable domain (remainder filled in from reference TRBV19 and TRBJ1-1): DGGITQSPKYLFRKEGQNVTLSCEQNLNHDAMYWYRQDPGQGLRLIYYSQIVNDFQKGDIAEGYSVSREKKESFPLTVTSAQKNPTAFYLCASHWTGGTEAFFGQGTRLTVV.

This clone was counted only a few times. CDR3 DNA sequence: TGTGCCAGTAGTTCTACCGGGACACAACGGGCCTACACCTTC. It codes for CASSSTGTQRAYTF. V usage is TRBV19 and J usage is TRBJ1-2; maybe TRBD1 (6 bases). The CDR3 is 14 amino acids. V lost 5 bases to trimming and J lost 10 bases, with 20 bases between them. The germline V gene encodes CDR1 LNHDA and CDR2 SQIVND (reference sequence).

CDR3 sequence (DNA): TGTGCCAGCAGCGTAGAGCCCGGGACAAACCAAGAGACCCAGTACTTC. Its translation is CASSVEPGTNQETQYF. The chain recombines TRBV9 with TRBJ2-5, with D possibly being TRBD1 (6 bases). The germline V and J ends were trimmed by 0 bases and 0 bases, with 12 bases remaining between them. This CDR3 has 16 residues. CDR1 is SGDLS and CDR2 is YYNGEE in the germline V gene.

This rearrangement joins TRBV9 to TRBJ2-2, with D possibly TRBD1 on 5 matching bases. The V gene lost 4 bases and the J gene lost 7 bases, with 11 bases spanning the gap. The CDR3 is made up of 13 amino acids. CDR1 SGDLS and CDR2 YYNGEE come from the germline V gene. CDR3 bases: TGTGCCAGCAGCCCCCAAGGGGACGGGGAGCTGTTTTTT. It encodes CASSPQGDGELFF.

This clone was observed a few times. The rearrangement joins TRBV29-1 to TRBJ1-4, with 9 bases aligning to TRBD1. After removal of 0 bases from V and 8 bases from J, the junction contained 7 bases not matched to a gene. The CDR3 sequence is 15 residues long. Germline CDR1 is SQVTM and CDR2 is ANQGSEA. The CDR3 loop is CSVEDSTGGKEKLFF. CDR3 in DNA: TGCAGCGTTGAAGATTCAACAGGGGGCAAAGAAAAACTGTTTTTT.

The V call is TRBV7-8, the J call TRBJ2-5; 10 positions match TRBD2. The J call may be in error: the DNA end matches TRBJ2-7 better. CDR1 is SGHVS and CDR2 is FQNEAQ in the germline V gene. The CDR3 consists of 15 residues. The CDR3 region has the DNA TGTGCCAGCAGCCCACTAGCGGGACCCCGCTACGAGCAGTACTTC. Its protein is CASSPLAGPRYEQYF.

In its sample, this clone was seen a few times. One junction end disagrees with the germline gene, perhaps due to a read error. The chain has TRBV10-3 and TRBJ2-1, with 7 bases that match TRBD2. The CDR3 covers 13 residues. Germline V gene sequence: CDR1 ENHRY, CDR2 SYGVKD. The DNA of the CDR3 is TGTGCCATCAGCGAGTGGGCGGGAGATGAGCAGTTCTTC. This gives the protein CAISEWAGDEQFF.

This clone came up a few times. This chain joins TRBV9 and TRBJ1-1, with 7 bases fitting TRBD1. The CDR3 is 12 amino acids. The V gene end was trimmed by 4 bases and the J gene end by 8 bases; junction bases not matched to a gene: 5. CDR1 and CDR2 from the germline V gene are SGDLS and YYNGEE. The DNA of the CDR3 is TGTGCCAGCAGCCCCCGGACAGGCGAAGCTTTCTTT. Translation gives CASSPRTGEAFF.

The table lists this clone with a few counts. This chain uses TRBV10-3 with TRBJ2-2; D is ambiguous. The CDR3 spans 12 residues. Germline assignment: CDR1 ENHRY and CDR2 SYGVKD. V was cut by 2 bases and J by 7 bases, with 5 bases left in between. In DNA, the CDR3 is TGTGCCATCAGTGAGGTAATCGGGGAGCTGTTTTTT. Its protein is CAISEVIGELFF.

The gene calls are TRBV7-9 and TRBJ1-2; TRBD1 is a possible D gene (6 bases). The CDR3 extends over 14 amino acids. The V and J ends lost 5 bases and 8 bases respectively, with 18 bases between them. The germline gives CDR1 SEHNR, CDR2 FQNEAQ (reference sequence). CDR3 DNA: TGTGCCAGCAGCCCTCTCCCGGACAGCTCAGGCTACACCTTC. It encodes CASSPLPDSSGYTF.

The CDR3 spells CASSLTAYEQYF. The DNA of the CDR3 is TGTGCCAGCAGTTTGACAGCCTACGAGCAGTACTTC. The J gene is TRBJ2-7, the V gene TRBV7-2; D perhaps matches TRBD1 (5 bases). Per the germline V gene, CDR1 is SGHTA and CDR2 is FQGNSA. CDR3 size: 12 residues. Trimming stripped 6 bases from V and 2 bases from J, with 8 bases between.

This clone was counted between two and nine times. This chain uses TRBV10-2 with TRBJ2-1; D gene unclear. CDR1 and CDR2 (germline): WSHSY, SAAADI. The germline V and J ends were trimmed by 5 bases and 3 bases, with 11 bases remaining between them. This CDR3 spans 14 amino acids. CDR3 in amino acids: CASSPNMHYNEQFF. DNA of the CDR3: TGCGCCAGCAGTCCTAATATGCACTACAATGAGCAGTTCTTC.